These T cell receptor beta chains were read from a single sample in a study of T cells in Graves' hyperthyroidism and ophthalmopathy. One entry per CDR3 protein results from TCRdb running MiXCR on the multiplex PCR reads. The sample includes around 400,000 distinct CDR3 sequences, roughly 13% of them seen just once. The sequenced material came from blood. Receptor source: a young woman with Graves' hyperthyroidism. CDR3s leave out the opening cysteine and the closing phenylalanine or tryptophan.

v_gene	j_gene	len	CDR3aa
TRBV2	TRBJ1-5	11	ASRGREGQPQH
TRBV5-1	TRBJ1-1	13	ASSSTGTGATEAF
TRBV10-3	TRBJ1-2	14	AISELEGLTNYGYT
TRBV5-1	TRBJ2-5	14	ASRSSSGTYQETQY
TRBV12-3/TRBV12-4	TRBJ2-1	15	ASNSTEGEFPYNEQF
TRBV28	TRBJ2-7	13	ASGKLAARPYEQY
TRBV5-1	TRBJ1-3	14	ASSLTGFSSGNTMY
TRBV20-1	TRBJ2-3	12	SVVISGDADTQY
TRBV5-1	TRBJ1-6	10	ASRTDNSPLH
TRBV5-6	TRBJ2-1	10	ASYTGGGYSF
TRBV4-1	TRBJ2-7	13	ASSLEGSHSYEQY
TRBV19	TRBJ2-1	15	ASRRVGGTSSYNEQF
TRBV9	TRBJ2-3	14	ASSARTGGITDTQY
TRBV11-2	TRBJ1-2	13	ASSFGQYVNYGYT
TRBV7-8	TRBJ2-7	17	ASSPKTGTLLSGTYEQY
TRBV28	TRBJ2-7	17	ASSSGPGTGPPQNYEQY
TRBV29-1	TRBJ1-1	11	SVQGQQNTEAF
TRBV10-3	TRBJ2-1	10	AIGVERSEQF
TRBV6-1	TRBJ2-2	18	ASSFLGGRAILTNTGELF
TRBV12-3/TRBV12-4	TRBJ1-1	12	ASSTQGTGTRAF